The sequence of this T cell receptor (beta chain) was determined in a study of blood T cell repertoires in COVID-19 (dated by TCRdb to about 2020). Broadly, across the study: Samples from collaborators originated in the United States, Italy and Spain and spanned both the acute and convalescent phases of COVID-19. The samples were drawn from the first 160 participants of the ongoing ImmuneRACE study and from 950 to 1,500 subjects provided by 6 global collaborators. The material from the prospective study consisted of cDNA or gDNA derived from T cells, B-cell-depleted T cells, or PBMCs. Where available, HLA class I and class II types were taken from metadata supplied by the sample provider and were not determined by assay-based typing. The repertoires were released in a freely available public database intended as a resource for research on the immune response to SARS-CoV-2. The dataset comprised deeply sampled blood TCRbeta repertoires from subjects exposed to, actively infected with, or recovered from COVID-19. Nearly every sample came with metadata listing a de-identified subject ID, COVID-19 status, age in years and sex. General findings and caveats noted by the study authors: How much clinical and demographic metadata was included differed by source and by participant, and the metadata was provided uncurated.

CDR1 and CDR2, looked up from the germline V gene (reference sequence), are SEHNR and FQNEAQ. Here V drops 6 bases and J drops 2 bases, and the junction holds 2 bases not matched to any gene. The CDR3 spans 13 residues, from the cysteine through the phenylalanine. The retained sequence is limited to the CDR3, 39 bases, with the frame set at the first base. TCRbeta CDR3 regions were amplified from genomic DNA using the immunoSEQ Assay, a bias-controlled multiplex PCR. Turning to the authors' computational methods: The number of nucleated cells in each sample was estimated by amplification of reference gene primers within the assay. Sequence reads were collapsed and filtered to measure the absolute abundance of every unique TCRbeta CDR3 rearrangement. Productive Simpson clonality was computed per sample as the square root of Simpson's diversity index over productive rearrangements. The source is immuneACCESS, and TCRdb retained only in-frame sequences with V and J called. Part of the clones is not carried over; for the studies checked, unresolved V genes explain less than half of this, and the remainder is unexplained. V and J calls and clone size are as listed in that table; D and trimming were resolved from the DNA. The sample table holds about 200,000 clones, of which 75% to 95% were seen once. In total, the top ten clones hold 0.5% to 0.55% of the sample.

Concerning this clone itself: The antigen this receptor binds is unknown. It has no much larger one-base neighbor in the sample; base qualities were not kept.

The collaborating institutions used their own protocols to collect whole blood in K2EDTA tubes. For TCRbeta analysis, collaborator samples were shipped as frozen whole blood, as isolated PBMCs, or as DNA extracted from either sample type. The rearranged segments are TRBV7-9 and TRBJ2-5, with TRBD1 identical over 8 junction bases. The sample comprised peripheral blood. The TCR sequence derives from a man in his fifties with acute or convalescent COVID-19. The CDR3 reads CASSGTGQETQYF. The DNA sequence reads TGTGCCAGCAGTGGGACAGGACAAGAGACCCAGTACTTC.